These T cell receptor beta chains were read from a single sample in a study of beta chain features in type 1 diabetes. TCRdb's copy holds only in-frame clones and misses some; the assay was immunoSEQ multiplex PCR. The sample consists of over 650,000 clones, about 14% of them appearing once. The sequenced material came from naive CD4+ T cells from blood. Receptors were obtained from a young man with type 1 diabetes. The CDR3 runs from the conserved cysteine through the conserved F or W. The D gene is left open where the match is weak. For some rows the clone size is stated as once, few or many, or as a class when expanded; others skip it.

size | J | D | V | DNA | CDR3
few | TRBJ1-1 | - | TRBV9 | TGTGCCAGCAGCTCTGCCGGGACAACTGAAGCTTTCTTT | CASSSAGTTEAFF
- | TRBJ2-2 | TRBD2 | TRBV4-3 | TGCGCCAGCAGCCAAGAACGCCGGGGGGGCCTCGGCGGGGAGCTGTTTTTT | CASSQERRGGLGGELFF
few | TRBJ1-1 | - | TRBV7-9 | TGTGCCAGCAGGCCGGACGGTCCGGGTGAAGCTTTCTTT | CASRPDGPGEAFF
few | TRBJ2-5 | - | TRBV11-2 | TGTGCCAGCAGCTTAGGGGCCGGCCAAGAGACCCAGTACTTC | CASSLGAGQETQYF
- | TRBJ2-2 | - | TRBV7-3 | TGTGCCAGCAGCATTACAGGGACCGGGGAGCTGTTTTTT | CASSITGTGELFF
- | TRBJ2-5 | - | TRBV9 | TGTGCCAGCAATCGGCAGGGACCCCAAGAGACCCAGTACTTC | CASNRQGPQETQYF
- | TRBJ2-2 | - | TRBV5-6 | TGTGCCAGCAGCTTGGCTCTCACCGGGGAGCTGTTTTTT | CASSLALTGELFF
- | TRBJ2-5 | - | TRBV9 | TGTGCCAGCAGCGTAGGGTCAGTCCAAGAGACCCAGTACTTC | CASSVGSVQETQYF
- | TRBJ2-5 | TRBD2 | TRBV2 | TGTGCCAGCAGTGTGGTGCTAGCGGGGGAGACCCAGTACTTC | CASSVVLAGETQYF
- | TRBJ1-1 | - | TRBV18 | TGTGCCAGCTCAGGCGAGGGAACTGAAGCTTTCTTT | CASSGEGTEAFF
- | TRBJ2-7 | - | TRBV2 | TGTGCCAGCAGGCAGGGGTCCCCGGCCTACGAGCAGTACTTC | CASRQGSPAYEQYF
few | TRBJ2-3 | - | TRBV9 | TGTGCCAGCAGCCCGATGGGGGGACCAGTAGATACGCAGTATTTT | CASSPMGGPVDTQYF
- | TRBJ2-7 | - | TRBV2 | TGTGCCAGCAAGGTGATTTCCACCTACGAGCAGTACTTC | CASKVISTYEQYF
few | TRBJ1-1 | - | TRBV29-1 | TGCAGCGTTGGCCCGGGTAACACTGAAGCTTTCTTT | CSVGPGNTEAFF
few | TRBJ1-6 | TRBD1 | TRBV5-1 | TGCGCCAGCAGCTTGGCAGGGGGCTGGAGCTCCTATAATTCACCCCTCCACTTT | CASSLAGGWSSYNSPLHF
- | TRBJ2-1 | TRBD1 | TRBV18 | TGTGCCAGCTCACCTTGGGACAGGGGGCAGAATGAGCAGTTCTTC | CASSPWDRGQNEQFF
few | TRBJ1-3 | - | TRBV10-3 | TGTGCCATCAGTGACAACTCTGGAAACACCATATATTTT | CAISDNSGNTIYF
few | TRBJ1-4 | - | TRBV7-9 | TGTGCCAGCAGCGCGCAGGGCGCAACTAATGAAAAACTGTTTTTT | CASSAQGATNEKLFF
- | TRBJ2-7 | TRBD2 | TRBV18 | TGTGCCAGCTCATTCGGACTAGCGGGAGTTGACGAGCAGTACTTC | CASSFGLAGVDEQYF
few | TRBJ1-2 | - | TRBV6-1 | TGTGCCAGCAGCGATTACTATGGCTACACCTTC | CASSDYYGYTF
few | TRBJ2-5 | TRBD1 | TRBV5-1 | TGCGCCAGCAGCTTGAACATGGGACAGGGCGGGGAGACCCAGTACTTC | CASSLNMGQGGETQYF
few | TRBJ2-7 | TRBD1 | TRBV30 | TGTGCCTGGAGCCGGACAGGGAGTGAGCAGTACTTC | CAWSRTGSEQYF
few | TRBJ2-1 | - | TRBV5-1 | TGCGCCAGCAGGTTGGGGCAGGGGTCCTACAATGAGCAGTTCTTC | CASRLGQGSYNEQFF
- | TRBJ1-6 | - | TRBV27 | TGTGCCAGCAGTCCCTACGTAGTTATGGGGGCAAGTTCACCCCTCCACTTT | CASSPYVVMGASSPLHF
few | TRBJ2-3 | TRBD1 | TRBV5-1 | TGCGCCAGCAGCTTGACAGGGGGCATAGATACGCAGTATTTT | CASSLTGGIDTQYF
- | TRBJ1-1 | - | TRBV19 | TGTGCCAGTAGTATTGTCAGTGGAGAAGCTTTCTTT | CASSIVSGEAFF
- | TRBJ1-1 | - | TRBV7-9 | TGTGCCAGCAGCTTATTCGGTAGGAACACTGAAGCTTTCTTT | CASSLFGRNTEAFF
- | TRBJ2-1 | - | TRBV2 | TGTGCCAGCAGTGAACTGACTAGATTTAACAATGAGCAGTTCTTC | CASSELTRFNNEQFF
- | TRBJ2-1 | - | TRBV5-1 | TGCGCCAGCAGCTTCATTCCTGGCTCCTACAATGAGCAGTTCTTC | CASSFIPGSYNEQFF
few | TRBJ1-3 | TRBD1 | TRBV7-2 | TGTGCCAGCAGCTTGGGACAGGACTTCTCTGGAAACACCATATATTTT | CASSLGQDFSGNTIYF
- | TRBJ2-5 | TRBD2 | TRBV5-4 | TGTGCCAGCAGCCCCGGGGCTAGCGGGGGGTTAGAGACCCAGTACTTC | CASSPGASGGLETQYF
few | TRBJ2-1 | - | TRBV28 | TGTGCCAGCAGTTGGGGACGCAGTAATGAGCAGTTCTTC | CASSWGRSNEQFF
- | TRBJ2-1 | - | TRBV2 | TGTGCCAGCACCAGGACCCCCGAGTCGGAGCAGTTCTTC | CASTRTPESEQFF
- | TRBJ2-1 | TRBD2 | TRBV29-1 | TGCAGCGTTGCTGTGACTAGCGGGAGTTTAAGTGAGCAGTTCTTC | CSVAVTSGSLSEQFF
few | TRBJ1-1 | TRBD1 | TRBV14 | TGTGCCAGCAGCCAAGATCCCGGGACAGGGGGTGAAGCTTTCTTT | CASSQDPGTGGEAFF
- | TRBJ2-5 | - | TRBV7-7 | TGTGCTAGCAGCTCGACTCGGGGGGAGACCCAGTACTTC | CASSSTRGETQYF
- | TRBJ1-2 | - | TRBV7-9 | TGTGCCAGCAGCCCCCAGGGACAATCTGGCTACACCTTC | CASSPQGQSGYTF
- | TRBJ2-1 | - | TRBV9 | TGTGCCAGCAGCGGGACTTCATCCTACAATGAGCAGTTCTTC | CASSGTSSYNEQFF
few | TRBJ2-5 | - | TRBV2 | TGTGCCAGCAGTGAAGCGCTTCAGTACTTC | CASSEALQYF
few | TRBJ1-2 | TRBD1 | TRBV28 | TGTGCCAGCTTAACAGGGGTTCGCTATGGCTACACCTTC | CASLTGVRYGYTF